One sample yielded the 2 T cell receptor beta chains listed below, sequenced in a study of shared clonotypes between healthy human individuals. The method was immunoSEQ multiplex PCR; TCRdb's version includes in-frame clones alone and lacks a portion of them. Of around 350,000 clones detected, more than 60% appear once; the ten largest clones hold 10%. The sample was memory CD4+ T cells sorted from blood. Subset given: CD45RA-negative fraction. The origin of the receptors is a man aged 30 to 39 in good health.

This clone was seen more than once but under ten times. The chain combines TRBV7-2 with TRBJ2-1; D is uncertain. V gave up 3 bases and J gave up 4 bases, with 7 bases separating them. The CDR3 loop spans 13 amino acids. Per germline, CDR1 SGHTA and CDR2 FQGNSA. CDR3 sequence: CASSLTQYNEQFF. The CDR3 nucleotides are TGTGCCAGCAGCTTGACACAGTACAATGAGCAGTTCTTC.

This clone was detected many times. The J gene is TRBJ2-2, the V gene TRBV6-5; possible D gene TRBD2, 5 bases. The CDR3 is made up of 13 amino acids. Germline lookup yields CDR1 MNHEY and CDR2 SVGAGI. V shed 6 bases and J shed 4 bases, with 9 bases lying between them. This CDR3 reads CASSPRVTGELFF. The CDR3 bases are TGTGCCAGCAGCCCGCGGGTCACCGGGGAGCTGTTTTTT.